This TCR beta chain was obtained from a study of blood T cell repertoires in COVID-19. Germline V CDR1 and CDR2: SEHNR, FQNEAQ (reference sequence). The CDR3 totals 16 residues. The ends were cut back, 2 bases at V and 3 bases at J, with 16 bases in the middle. This clone was seen a single time. This table comes from immunoSEQ multiplex PCR, and its TCRdb copy is limited to in-frame clones, with some not included. Among about 150,000 clones listed, approximately 84% were seen once. The chain recombines TRBV7-9 with TRBJ1-2, with D maybe TRBD1 (5 bases). The sample consisted of PBMCs or T cells enriched from blood (not recorded which). The receptor comes from a woman aged 45-65 years with acute COVID-19. Here the CDR3 reads CASSLSLTKTDYGYTF. DNA of the CDR3: TGTGCCAGCAGCTTATCGTTGACGAAGACAGACTATGGCTACACCTTC.